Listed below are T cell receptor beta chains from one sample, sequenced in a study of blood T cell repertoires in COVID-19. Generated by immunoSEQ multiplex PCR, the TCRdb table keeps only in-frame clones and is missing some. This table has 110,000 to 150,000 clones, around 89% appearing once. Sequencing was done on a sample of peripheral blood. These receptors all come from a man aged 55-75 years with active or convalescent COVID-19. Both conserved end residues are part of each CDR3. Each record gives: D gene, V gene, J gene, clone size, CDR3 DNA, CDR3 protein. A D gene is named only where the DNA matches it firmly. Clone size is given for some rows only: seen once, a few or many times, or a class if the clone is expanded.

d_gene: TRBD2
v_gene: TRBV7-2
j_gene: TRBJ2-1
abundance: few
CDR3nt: TGTGCCAGCAGTTTCGGGACTAGCGGGGTTCGAAATGAGCAGTTCTTC
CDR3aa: CASSFGTSGVRNEQFF

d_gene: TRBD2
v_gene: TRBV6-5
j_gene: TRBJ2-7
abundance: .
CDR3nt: TGTGCCAGCAGTTATCGTAGCGGGAGTGGTTACGAGCAGTACTTC
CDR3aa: CASSYRSGSGYEQYF

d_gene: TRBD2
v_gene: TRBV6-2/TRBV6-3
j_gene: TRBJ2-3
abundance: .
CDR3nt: TGTGCCAGCAGTTACTCGATGGTCGGACTAGTTCGGGATACGCAGTATTTT
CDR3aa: CASSYSMVGLVRDTQYF

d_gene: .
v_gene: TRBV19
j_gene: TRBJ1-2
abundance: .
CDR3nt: TGTGCCAGCCATACGACAGGAGCTAACTATGGCTACACCTTC
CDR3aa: CASHTTGANYGYTF

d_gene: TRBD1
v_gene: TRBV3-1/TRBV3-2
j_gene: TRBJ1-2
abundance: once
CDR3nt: TGTGCCAGCAGCCAATTAGCGGGACAGAACTATGGCTACACCTTC
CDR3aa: CASSQLAGQNYGYTF

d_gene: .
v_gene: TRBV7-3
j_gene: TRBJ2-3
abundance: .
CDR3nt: TGTGCCAGCAGCCCCCAGGACACAGATACGCAGTATTTT
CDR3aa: CASSPQDTDTQYF

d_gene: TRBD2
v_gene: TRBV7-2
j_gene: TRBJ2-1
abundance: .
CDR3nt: TGTGCCAGCAGCCCCGGTGGGGACTACTACAATGAGCAGTTCTTC
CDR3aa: CASSPGGDYYNEQFF

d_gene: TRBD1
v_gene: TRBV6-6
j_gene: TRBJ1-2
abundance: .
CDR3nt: TGTGCCAGCAGGTTGGGACAGGAGGGAGAAGGCTACACCTTC
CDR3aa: CASRLGQEGEGYTF

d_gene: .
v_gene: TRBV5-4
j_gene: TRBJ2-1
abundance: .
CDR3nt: TGTGCCATCCACAGGGTGGCACCTACAGATGAGCAGTTCTTC
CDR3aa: CAIHRVAPTDEQFF

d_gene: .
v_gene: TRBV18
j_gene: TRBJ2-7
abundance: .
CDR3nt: TGTGCCAGCTCACCACCCTACGGCTCCTACGAGCAGTACTTC
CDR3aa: CASSPPYGSYEQYF

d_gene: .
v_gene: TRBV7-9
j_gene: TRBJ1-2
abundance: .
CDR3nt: TGTGCCAGCAGCTCCGCCCCGGGACTGACTAACTATGGCTACACCTTC
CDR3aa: CASSSAPGLTNYGYTF

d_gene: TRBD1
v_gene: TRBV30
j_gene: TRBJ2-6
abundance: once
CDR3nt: TGTGCCGGCGACAGGGATGGGGCCAACGTCCTGACTTTC
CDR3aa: CAGDRDGANVLTF

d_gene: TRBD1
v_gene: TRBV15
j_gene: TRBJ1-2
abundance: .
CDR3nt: TGTGCCACCAGTCCAATGGGACAGGCGCAGTTTGGCTACACCTTC
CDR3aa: CATSPMGQAQFGYTF

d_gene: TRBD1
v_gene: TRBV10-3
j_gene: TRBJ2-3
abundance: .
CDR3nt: TGTGCCATCAGGATACAGGGGGCCACAGATACGCAGTATTTT
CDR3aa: CAIRIQGATDTQYF

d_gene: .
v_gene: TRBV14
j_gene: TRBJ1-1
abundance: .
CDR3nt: TGTGCCAGCAGCCGCCAACACCTCGGGACTGAAGCTTTCTTT
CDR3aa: CASSRQHLGTEAFF

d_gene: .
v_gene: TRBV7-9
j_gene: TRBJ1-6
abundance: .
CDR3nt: TGTGCCAGCAGCTTACAGAATTCACCCCTCCACTTT
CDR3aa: CASSLQNSPLHF

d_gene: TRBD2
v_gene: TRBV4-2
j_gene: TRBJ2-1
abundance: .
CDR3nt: TGTGCCAGCAGCCTTAAGCGGGGGGGGGACAATGAGCAGTTCTTC
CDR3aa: CASSLKRGGDNEQFF

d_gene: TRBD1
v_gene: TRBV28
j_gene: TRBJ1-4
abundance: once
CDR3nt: TGTGCCAGCAGAACAGGGGTAGCTAATGAAAAACTGTTTTTT
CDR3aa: CASRTGVANEKLFF

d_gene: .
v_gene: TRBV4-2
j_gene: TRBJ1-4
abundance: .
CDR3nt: TGTGCCAGCAGCCAAGGAACAGGGCCTGAAAAACTGTTTTTT
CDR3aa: CASSQGTGPEKLFF

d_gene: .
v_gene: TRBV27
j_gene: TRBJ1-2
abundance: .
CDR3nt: TGTGCCAGCAGTGAGGGGGTCGCCAACTATGGCTACACCTTC
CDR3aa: CASSEGVANYGYTF

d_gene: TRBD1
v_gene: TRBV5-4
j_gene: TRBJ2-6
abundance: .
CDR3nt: TGTGCCAGCAGCGGCCCCGGGACAGCCCCTTCCGGGGCCAACGTCCTGACTTTC
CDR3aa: CASSGPGTAPSGANVLTF

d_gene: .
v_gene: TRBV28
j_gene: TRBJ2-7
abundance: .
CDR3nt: TGTGCCAGCAGCCCTACTAGGGCCCCGGGCTACGAGCAGTACTTC
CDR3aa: CASSPTRAPGYEQYF

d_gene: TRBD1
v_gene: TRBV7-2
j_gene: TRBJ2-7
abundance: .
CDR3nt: TGTGCCAGCAGCTTAGCAGGGGGCATAGGAGCCTACGAGCAGTACTTC
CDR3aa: CASSLAGGIGAYEQYF

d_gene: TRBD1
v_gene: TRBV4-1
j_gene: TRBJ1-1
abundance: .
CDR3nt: TGCGCCAGCAGCCCTAACGGGACAGGGTATGGGTCGGGGACTGAAGCTTTCTTT
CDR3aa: CASSPNGTGYGSGTEAFF

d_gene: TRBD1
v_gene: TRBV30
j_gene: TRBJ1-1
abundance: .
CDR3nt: TGTGCCTGGGGGACAGGGGGGACTGAAGCTTTCTTT
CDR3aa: CAWGTGGTEAFF

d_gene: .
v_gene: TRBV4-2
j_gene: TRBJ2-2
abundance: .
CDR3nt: TGTGCCAGCACCCAAAGAAGGACTCCGAACACCGGGGAGCTGTTTTTT
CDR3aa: CASTQRRTPNTGELFF

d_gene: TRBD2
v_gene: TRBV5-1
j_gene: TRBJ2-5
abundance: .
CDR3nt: TGCGCCAGCAGCATGGGACTAGCGGGGGGCCAAGAGACCCAGTACTTC
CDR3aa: CASSMGLAGGQETQYF

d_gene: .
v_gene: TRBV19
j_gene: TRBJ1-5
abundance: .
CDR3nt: TGTGCCAGTAGTATGAGGGAAAGCCCAAATCAGCCCCAGCATTTT
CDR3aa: CASSMRESPNQPQHF